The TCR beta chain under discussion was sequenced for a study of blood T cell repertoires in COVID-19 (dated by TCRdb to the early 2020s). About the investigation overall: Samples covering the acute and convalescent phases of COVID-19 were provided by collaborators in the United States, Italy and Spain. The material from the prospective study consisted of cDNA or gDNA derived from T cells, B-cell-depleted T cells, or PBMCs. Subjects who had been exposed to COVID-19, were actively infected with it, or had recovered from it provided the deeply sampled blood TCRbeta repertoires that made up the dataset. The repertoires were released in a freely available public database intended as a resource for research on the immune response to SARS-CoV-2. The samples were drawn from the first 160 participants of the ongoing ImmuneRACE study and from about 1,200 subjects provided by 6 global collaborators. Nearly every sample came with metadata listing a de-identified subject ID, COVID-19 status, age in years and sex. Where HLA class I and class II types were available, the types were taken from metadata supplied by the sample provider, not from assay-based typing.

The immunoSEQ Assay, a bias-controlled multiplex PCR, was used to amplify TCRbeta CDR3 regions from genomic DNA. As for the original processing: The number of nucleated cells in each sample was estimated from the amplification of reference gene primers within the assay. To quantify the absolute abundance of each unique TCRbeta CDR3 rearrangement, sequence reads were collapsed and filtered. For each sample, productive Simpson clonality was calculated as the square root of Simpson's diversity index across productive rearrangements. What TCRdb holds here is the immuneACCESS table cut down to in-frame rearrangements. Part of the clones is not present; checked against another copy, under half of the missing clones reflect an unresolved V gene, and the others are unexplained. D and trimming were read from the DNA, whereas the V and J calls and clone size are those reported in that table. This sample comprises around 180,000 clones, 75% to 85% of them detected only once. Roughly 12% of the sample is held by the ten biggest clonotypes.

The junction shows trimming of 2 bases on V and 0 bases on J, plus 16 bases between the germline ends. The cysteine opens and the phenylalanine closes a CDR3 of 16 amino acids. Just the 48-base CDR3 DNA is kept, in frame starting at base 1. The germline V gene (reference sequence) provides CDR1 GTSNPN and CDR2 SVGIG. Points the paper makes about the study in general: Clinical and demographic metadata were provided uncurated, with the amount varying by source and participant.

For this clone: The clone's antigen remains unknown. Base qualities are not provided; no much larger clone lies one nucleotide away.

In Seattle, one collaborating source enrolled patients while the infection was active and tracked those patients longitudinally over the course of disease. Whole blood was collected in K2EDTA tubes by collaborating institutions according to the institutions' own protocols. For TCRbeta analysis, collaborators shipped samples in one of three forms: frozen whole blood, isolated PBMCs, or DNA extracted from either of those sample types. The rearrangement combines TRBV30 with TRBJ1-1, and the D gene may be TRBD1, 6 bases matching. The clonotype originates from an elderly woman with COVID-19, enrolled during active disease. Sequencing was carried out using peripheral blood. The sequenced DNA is TGTGCCTGGAGTAGGTCAGACAGGAACGTGAACACTGAAGCTTTCTTT. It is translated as CAWSRSDRNVNTEAFF.